This T cell receptor beta chain was retrieved from a study of cytomegalovirus exposure and HLA in healthy donors. Overall study results and limits: Data from an earlier analysis indicated that most TCR beta V segments were productive either about 87% or about 30% of the time. Reported findings show TCR beta sequences accurately forecast HLA-A and HLA-B alleles in most subjects.

With 60 Vbeta and 13 Jbeta primers, the PCR was carried out. Measured with immunoSEQ multiplex PCR; TCRdb has only the in-frame clones, and not every one. The top ten clones hold 15% to 20% of a sample with some 81,000 clones, 60% to 75% of them seen once. A word on this clone: Its antigen is unidentified.

V was clipped by 4 bases and J by 13 bases, with 13 bases between them. The CDR3 has 11 amino acids. The V gene's germline CDR1 is MNHNS and CDR2 SASEGT. V and J are TRBV6-1 and TRBJ1-2; possibly TRBD1 for D (6 bases). The specimen sequenced was PBMCs. This TCR was recovered from a woman in her thirties or forties in good health and CMV-seropositive. The CDR3 sequence is CASSAIRGPTF. The CDR3, as DNA: TGTGCCAGCAGTGCAATCAGGGGCCCCACCTTC.